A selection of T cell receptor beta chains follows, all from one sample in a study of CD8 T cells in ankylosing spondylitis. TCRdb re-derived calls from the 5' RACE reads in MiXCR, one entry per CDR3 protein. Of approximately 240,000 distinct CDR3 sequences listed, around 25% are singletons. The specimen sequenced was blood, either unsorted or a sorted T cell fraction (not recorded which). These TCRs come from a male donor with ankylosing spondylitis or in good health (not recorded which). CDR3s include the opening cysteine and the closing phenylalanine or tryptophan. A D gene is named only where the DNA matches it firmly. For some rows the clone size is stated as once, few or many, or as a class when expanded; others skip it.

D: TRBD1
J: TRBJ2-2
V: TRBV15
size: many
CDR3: CATSRGRTGGRFNTGELFF
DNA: TGTGCCACCAGCAGAGGTCGGACAGGGGGGAGGTTTAACACCGGGGAGCTGTTTTTT

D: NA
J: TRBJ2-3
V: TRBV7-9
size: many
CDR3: CASSPFTDTQYF
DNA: TGTGCCAGCAGCCCGTTCACAGATACGCAGTATTTT

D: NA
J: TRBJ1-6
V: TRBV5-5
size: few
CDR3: CASSLFLDVRNSPLHF
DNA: TGTGCCAGCAGCTTGTTCCTGGACGTTAGGAATTCACCCCTCCACTTT

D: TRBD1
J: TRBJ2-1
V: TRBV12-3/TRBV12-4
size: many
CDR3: CASTPDGQAQSEEQFF
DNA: TGTGCCAGCACCCCTGACGGACAGGCTCAGAGTGAAGAGCAGTTCTTC

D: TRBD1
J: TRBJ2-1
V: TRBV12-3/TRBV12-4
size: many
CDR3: CASSPRQGWVYNEQFF
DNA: TGTGCCAGCAGTCCCCGACAGGGATGGGTGTACAATGAGCAGTTCTTC

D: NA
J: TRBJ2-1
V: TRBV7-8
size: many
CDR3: CASNRGWRGPRDNEQFF
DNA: TGTGCCAGCAACAGGGGATGGCGGGGGCCGCGGGACAATGAGCAGTTCTTC

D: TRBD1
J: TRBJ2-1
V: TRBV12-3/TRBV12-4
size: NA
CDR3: CASSPPRTGINEQFF
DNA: TGTGCCAGCAGCCCACCACGGACAGGGATCAATGAGCAGTTCTTC

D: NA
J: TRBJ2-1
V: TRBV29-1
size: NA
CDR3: CSVAHEQFF
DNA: TGCAGCGTTGCCCATGAGCAGTTCTTC

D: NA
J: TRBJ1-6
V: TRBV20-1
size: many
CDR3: CSAREGAPLHF
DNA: TGCAGTGCTAGGGAGGGGGCACCCCTCCACTTT

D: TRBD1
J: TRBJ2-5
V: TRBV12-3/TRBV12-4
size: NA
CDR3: CATSTGLETQYF
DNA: TGTGCCACCTCGACAGGGCTGGAGACCCAGTACTTC

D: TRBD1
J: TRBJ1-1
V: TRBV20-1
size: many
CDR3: CSAPRTGATNTEAFF
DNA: TGCAGTGCTCCCAGGACAGGGGCAACGAACACTGAAGCTTTCTTT

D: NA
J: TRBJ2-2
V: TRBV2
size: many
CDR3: CASILGAGPNTGELFF
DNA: TGTGCCAGCATCCTCGGGGCAGGGCCGAACACCGGGGAGCTGTTTTTT

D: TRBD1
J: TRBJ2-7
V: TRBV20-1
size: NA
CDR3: CSATRQGAWEQYF
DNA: TGCAGTGCCACTAGACAGGGGGCGTGGGAGCAGTACTTC

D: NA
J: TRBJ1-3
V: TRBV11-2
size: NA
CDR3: CASSLAGWKDTIYF
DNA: TGTGCCAGCAGCTTAGCAGGGTGGAAGGACACCATATATTTT

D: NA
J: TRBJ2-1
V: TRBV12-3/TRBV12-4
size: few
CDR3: CASSLAGHNEQFF
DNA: TGTGCCAGCAGTTTAGCTGGTCACAATGAGCAGTTCTTC

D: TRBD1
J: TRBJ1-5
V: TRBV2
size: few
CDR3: CASSEDRGAYNQPQHF
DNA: TGTGCCAGCAGTGAAGACAGGGGGGCCTACAATCAGCCCCAGCATTTT

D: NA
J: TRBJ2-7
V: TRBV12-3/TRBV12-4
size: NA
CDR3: CASSRNRYEQYF
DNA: TGTGCCAGCAGTCGGAACCGCTACGAGCAGTACTTC

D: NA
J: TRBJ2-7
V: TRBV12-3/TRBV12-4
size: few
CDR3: CASSLWDRVYEQYF
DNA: TGTGCCAGCAGTTTATGGGACCGAGTCTACGAGCAGTACTTC

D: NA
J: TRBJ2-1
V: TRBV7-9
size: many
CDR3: CASSLRLDNEQFF
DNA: TGTGCCAGCAGCCTCCGGTTGGACAATGAGCAGTTCTTC

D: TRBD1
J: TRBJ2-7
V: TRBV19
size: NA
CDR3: CASSGRQGVYEQYF
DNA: TGTGCCAGTAGCGGTAGACAGGGGGTCTACGAGCAGTACTTC

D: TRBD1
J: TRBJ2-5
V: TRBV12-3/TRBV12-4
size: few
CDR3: CASSPGQPETQYF
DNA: TGTGCCAGCAGCCCGGGACAGCCAGAGACCCAGTACTTC

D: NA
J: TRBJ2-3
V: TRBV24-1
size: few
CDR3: CATSDSAWGVGADTQYF
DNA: TGTGCCACCAGTGATTCCGCTTGGGGGGTTGGGGCAGATACGCAGTATTTT

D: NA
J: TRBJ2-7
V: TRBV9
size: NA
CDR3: CASSPTPGLSYEQYF
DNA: TGTGCCAGCAGCCCCACCCCTGGACTATCCTACGAGCAGTACTTC

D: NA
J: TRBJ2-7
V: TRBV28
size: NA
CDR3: CASSLTDRVYEQYF
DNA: TGTGCCAGCAGTTTAACGGACAGAGTCTACGAGCAGTACTTC

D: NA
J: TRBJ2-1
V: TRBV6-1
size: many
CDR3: CASSPQGGGSYNEQFF
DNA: TGTGCCAGCAGTCCACAAGGGGGGGGCTCCTACAATGAGCAGTTCTTC

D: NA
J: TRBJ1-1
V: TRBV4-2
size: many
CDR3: CASSQDERAGAFF
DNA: TGTGCCAGCAGCCAAGATGAGAGGGCAGGAGCTTTCTTT

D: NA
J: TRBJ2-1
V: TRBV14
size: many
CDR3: CASRQRGDEQFF
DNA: TGTGCCAGCAGGCAAAGGGGAGATGAGCAGTTCTTC

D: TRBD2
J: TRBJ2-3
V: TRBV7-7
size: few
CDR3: CASSPGAGVTDTQYF
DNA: TGTGCCAGCAGCCCGGGCGCGGGGGTAACAGATACGCAGTATTTT

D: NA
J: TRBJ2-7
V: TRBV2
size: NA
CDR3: CASSTQGNEQYF
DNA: TGTGCCAGCAGTACGCAGGGGAACGAGCAGTACTTC

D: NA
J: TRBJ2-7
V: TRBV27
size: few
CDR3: CASSADGVSYEQYF
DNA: TGTGCCAGCAGTGCCGACGGGGTCTCCTACGAGCAGTACTTC

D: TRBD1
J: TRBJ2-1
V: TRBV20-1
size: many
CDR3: CSAEDRGGANEQFF
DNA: TGCAGTGCTGAAGACAGGGGTGGGGCCAATGAGCAGTTCTTC

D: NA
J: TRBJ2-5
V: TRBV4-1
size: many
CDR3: CASSPYERGETQYF
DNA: TGCGCCAGCAGCCCCTATGAGAGGGGAGAGACCCAGTACTTC

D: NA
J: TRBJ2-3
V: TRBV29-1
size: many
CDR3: CSVAGRNTDTQYF
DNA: TGCAGCGTTGCCGGCAGGAACACAGATACGCAGTATTTT

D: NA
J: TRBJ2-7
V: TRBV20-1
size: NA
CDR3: CSASSPEKYEQYF
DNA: TGCAGTGCTAGTTCCCCGGAGAAATACGAGCAGTACTTC

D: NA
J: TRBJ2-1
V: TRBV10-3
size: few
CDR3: CAIRGSLVRGAYNEQFF
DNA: TGTGCCATCAGAGGAAGCCTTGTGAGGGGGGCCTACAATGAGCAGTTCTTC

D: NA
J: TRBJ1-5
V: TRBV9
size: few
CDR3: CASSVEEGNQPQHF
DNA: TGTGCCAGCAGCGTAGAGGAGGGGAATCAGCCCCAGCATTTT

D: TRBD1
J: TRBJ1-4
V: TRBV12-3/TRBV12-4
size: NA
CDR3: CASSQYRDRDQKLFF
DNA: TGTGCCAGCAGTCAATACCGGGACAGGGATCAAAAACTGTTTTTT

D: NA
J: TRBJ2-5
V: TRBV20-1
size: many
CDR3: CSASPLGGQGEETQYF
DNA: TGCAGTGCTAGCCCGTTAGGCGGTCAGGGAGAAGAGACCCAGTACTTC

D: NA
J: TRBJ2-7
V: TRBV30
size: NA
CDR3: CAGDEQYF
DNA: TGTGCCGGTGACGAGCAGTACTTC

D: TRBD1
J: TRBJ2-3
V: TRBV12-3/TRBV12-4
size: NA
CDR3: CASSSQGQGGTQYF
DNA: TGTGCCAGCAGTTCTCAAGGACAGGGCGGTACGCAGTATTTT

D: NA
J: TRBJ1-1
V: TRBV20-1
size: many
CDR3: CSARVNTEAFF
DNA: TGCAGTGCTAGGGTGAACACTGAAGCTTTCTTT

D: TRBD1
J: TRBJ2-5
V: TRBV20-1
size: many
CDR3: CSAREAGGKTQYF
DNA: TGCAGTGCTAGAGAAGCAGGGGGAAAGACCCAGTACTTC

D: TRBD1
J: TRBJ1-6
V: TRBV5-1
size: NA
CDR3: CASSPTGVNSPLHF
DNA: TGCGCCAGCAGCCCGACAGGGGTGAATTCACCCCTCCACTTT

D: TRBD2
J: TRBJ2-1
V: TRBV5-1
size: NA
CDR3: CASSFVGTKYNEQFF
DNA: TGCGCCAGCAGCTTCGTGGGGACTAAGTACAATGAGCAGTTCTTC

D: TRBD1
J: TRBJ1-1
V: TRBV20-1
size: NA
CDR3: CSATRDRGGAEAFF
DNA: TGCAGTGCCACCCGGGACAGGGGAGGCGCTGAAGCTTTCTTT

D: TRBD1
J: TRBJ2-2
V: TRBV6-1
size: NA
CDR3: CASSGDRGLAGELFF
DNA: TGTGCCAGCAGTGGGGACAGGGGGCTCGCCGGGGAGCTGTTTTTT

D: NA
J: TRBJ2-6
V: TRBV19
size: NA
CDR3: CASNSGHSSGANVLTF
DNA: TGTGCCAGTAACTCGGGCCATTCCTCTGGGGCCAACGTCCTGACTTTC

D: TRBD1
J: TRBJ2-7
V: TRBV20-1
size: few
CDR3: CSASTGQGAREQYF
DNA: TGCAGTGCTTCAACGGGACAGGGGGCGCGAGAGCAGTACTTC